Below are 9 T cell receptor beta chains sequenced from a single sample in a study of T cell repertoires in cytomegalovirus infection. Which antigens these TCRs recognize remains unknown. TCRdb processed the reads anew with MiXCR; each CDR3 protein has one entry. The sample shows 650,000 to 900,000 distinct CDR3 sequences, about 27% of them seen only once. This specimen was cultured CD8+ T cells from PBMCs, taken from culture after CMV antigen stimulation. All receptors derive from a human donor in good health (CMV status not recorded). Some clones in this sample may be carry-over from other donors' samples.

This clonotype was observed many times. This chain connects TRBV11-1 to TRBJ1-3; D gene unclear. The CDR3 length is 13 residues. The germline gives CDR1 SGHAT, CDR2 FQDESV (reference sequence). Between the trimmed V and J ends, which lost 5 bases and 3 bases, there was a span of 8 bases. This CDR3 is CASSPGIGNTIYF. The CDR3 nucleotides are TGTGCCAGCAGCCCCGGGATTGGAAACACCATATATTTT.

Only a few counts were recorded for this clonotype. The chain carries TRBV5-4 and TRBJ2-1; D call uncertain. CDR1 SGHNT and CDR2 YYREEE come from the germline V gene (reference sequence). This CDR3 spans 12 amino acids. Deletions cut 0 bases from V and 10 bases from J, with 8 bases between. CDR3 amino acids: CASSLAGAEQFF. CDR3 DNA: TGTGCCAGCAGCTTGGCTGGTGCGGAGCAGTTCTTC.

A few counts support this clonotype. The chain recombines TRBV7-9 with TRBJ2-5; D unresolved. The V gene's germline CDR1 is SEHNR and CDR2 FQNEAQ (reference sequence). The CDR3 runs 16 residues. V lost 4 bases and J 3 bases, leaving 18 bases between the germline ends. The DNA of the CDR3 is TGTGCCAGCAGCTCAACCCGGGCCGTTGAGGAAGAGACCCAGTACTTC. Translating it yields CASSSTRAVEEETQYF.

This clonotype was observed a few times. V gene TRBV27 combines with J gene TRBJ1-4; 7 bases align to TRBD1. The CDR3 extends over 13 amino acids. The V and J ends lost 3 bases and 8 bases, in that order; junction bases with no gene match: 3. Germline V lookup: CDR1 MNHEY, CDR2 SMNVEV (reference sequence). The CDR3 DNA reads TGTGCCAGCAGTTTGACAGGGTACGAAAAACTGTTTTTT. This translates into CASSLTGYEKLFF.

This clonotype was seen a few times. CDR3 nucleotides: TGTGCCAGCAGCTTAGAGGTTGGGATGGAGACCCAGTACTTC. Amino acid sequence: CASSLEVGMETQYF. J is TRBJ2-5 and V is TRBV7-9, with D unresolved. V was clipped by 1 base and J by 5 bases, with 11 bases between them. This CDR3 is built from 14 residues. Germline V gene data show CDR1 as SEHNR and CDR2 as FQNEAQ (reference sequence).

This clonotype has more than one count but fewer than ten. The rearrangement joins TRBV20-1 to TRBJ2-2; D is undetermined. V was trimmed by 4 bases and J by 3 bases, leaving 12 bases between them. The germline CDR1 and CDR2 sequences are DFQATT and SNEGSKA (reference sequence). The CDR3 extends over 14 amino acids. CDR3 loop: CSATAPRDTGELFF. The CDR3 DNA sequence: TGCAGTGCTACGGCCCCAAGGGACACCGGGGAGCTGTTTTTT.

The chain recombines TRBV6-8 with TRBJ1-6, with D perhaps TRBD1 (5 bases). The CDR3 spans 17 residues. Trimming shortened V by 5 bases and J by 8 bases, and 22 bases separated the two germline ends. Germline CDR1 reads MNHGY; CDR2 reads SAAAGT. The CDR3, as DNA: TGTGCCAGCAGTGTTGGGACCATCCGTGGGGCGGATTCACCCCTCCACTTT. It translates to CASSVGTIRGADSPLHF.

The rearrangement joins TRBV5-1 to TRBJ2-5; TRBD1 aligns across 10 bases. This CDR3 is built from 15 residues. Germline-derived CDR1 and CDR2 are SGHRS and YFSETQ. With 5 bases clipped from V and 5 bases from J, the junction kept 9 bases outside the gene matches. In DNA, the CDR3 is TGCGCCAGCAGAGAGACAGGGGGCATAAAGGAGACCCAGTACTTC. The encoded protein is CASRETGGIKETQYF.

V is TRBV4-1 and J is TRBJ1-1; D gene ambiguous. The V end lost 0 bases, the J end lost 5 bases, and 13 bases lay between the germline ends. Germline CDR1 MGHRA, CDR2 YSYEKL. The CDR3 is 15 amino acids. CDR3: CASSQDLRIWTEAFF. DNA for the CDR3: TGCGCCAGCAGCCAAGATCTTCGGATATGGACTGAAGCTTTCTTT.